The 26 T cell receptor beta chains given below trace back to one sample, sequenced in a study of glioma-infiltrating T cells after dendritic cell vaccination. Sequenced by immunoSEQ multiplex PCR; TCRdb stores in-frame clones only, minus some. The table includes 80,000 to 100,000 clones, about four fifths detected once. This sample comprised blood, obtained before dendritic cell vaccination. The source of these receptors is a human donor with glioblastoma.

The gene calls are TRBV9 and TRBJ1-1; 7 bases are a match to TRBD1. Trimming cost V 3 bases and J 3 bases; bases outside gene matches: 2. Germline V gene lookup returns CDR1 SGDLS and CDR2 YYNGEE. The CDR3 sequence is 13 residues long. Here the CDR3 reads CASSARGYTEAFF. In DNA, the CDR3 is TGTGCCAGCAGCGCCAGGGGGTACACTGAAGCTTTCTTT.

There are a few counts of this clone. V is TRBV28 and J is TRBJ2-3; D is perhaps TRBD2 (5 bases). This CDR3 contains 19 residues. The ends were cut back, 4 bases at V and 1 base at J, with 24 bases in the middle. Germline V gives CDR1 MDHEN, CDR2 SYDVKM. CDR3 in amino acids: CASSSISYDLTRRTDTQYF. The CDR3 coding sequence is TGTGCCAGCAGTTCCATCTCGTACGACCTTACTAGACGCACAGATACGCAGTATTTT.

The chain recombines TRBV30 with TRBJ2-3, with 7 bases fitting TRBD2. This CDR3 is built from 17 residues. Trimming at V came to 0 bases and at J to 1 base, leaving 10 bases not matched to a gene. The germline gives CDR1 GTSNPN, CDR2 SVGIG (reference sequence). CDR3 bases: TGTGCCTGGAGTGTACAAAGGACTAGTACGGGCACAGATACGCAGTATTTT. Protein: CAWSVQRTSTGTDTQYF.

The chain uses TRBV7-3 and TRBJ2-1, with TRBD2 identical over 7 bases. J was trimmed by 3 bases and V by 5 bases; bases with no gene match: 7. Germline V gives CDR1 SGHTA, CDR2 FQGTGA. This CDR3 has 15 residues. CDR3 in amino acids: CASSRERDLYNEQFF. The CDR3 DNA sequence: TGTGCCAGCAGCCGCGAGCGGGATCTCTACAATGAGCAGTTCTTC.

The V call is TRBV5-1, the J call TRBJ1-2; TRBD1 matches 7 bases. The CDR3 runs 15 residues. Germline CDR1 SGHRS, CDR2 YFSETQ. J lost 3 bases, V lost 3 bases, and 8 bases had no gene match. Here the CDR3 reads CASSWDSPRDYGYTF. The CDR3, as DNA: TGCGCCAGCAGCTGGGACAGCCCCCGGGACTATGGCTACACCTTC.

The chain is built from TRBV5-1 and TRBJ2-2; 7 bases align to TRBD2. Germline-derived CDR1 and CDR2 are SGHRS and YFSETQ. V lost 4 bases and J lost 7; bases outside the gene matches: 10. The CDR3 is 15 residues long. The CDR3 loop reads CASSPTSWGLGELFF. In DNA form, the CDR3 reads TGCGCCAGCAGCCCGACTAGCTGGGGCCTCGGGGAGCTGTTTTTT.

V usage is TRBV2 and J usage is TRBJ1-5; TRBD1 aligns across 10 bases. The J segment lost 3 bases and the V segment lost 5 bases, leaving 4 bases of the junction unmatched. The CDR3 sequence is 15 residues long. Germline CDR1 is SNHLY and CDR2 is FYNNEI. The CDR3 region is CASSPGQGINQPQHF. The CDR3 DNA reads as TGTGCCAGCAGTCCGGGACAGGGGATCAATCAGCCCCAGCATTTT.

This chain links TRBV27 with TRBJ2-3; 7 bases are a match to TRBD1. CDR3 length: 14 amino acids. Per the germline V gene, CDR1 is MNHEY and CDR2 is SMNVEV (reference sequence). J lost 4 bases, V lost 6 bases, and 7 bases had no gene match. CDR3 DNA sequence: TGTGCCAGCAGCCCGACAGGGTTGCCAGATACGCAGTATTTT. Its translation: CASSPTGLPDTQYF.

The V gene is TRBV7-9, the J gene TRBJ1-4; 7 bases line up with TRBD1. The CDR3 runs 16 residues. Germline values: CDR1 SEHNR, CDR2 FQNEAQ (reference sequence). V trimming: 4 bases; J trimming: 0 bases; junction bases outside the gene matches: 5. CDR3 nucleotides: TGTGCCAGCAGCTCTCGACAGGGCGCAACTAATGAAAAACTGTTTTTT. This translates into CASSSRQGATNEKLFF.

The genes are TRBV4-1 and TRBJ1-5; tentative D call: TRBD1 (5 bases). V dropped 8 bases and J dropped 1 base, with 18 bases sitting between them. The germline V gene has CDR1 MGHRA and CDR2 YSYEKL. The CDR3 is 16 amino acids. In nucleotides, the CDR3 is TGCGCCAGCCTCAAAGACCCCGGGGGAAGCAATCAGCCCCAGCATTTT. Its translation: CASLKDPGGSNQPQHF.

This clone was recorded a few times. CDR3: CASEDHRVSEQYF. Here the CDR3 DNA reads TGTGCCAGCGAGGACCACAGGGTTTCCGAGCAGTACTTC. V and J are TRBV2 and TRBJ2-7, with a weak D call TRBD1 (6 bases). CDR3 size: 13 residues. The germline V gene encodes CDR1 SNHLY and CDR2 FYNNEI. Trimming took 8 bases from V and 6 from J, leaving 17 bases between them.

The chain is built from TRBV9 and TRBJ2-1; TRBD1 might be the D (6 bases). The germline V gene encodes CDR1 SGDLS and CDR2 YYNGEE. Between the trimmed V and J ends, which lost 0 bases and 9 bases, there was a span of 19 bases. The CDR3 runs to 16 residues. Written as DNA, the CDR3 is TGTGCCAGCAGCGTAGGCTCTATGTGGGGGCTGGGTGAGCAGTTCTTC. Residues: CASSVGSMWGLGEQFF.

The rearrangement joins TRBV4-2 to TRBJ2-5; 9 bases align to TRBD2. Germline CDR1 is LGHNA and CDR2 is YNFKEQ. This CDR3 is built from 15 residues. Trimming took 5 bases from V and 7 from J; bases not matched to a gene: 11. CDR3 loop: CASSKMTSGYGTQYF. The CDR3 region has the DNA TGTGCCAGCAGCAAAATGACTAGCGGCTACGGGACCCAGTACTTC.

V is TRBV10-3 and J is TRBJ2-1, with 13 bases fitting TRBD2. The CDR3 consists of 15 residues. Germline-derived CDR1 and CDR2 are ENHRY and SYGVKD. V was clipped by 5 bases and J by 7 bases; unmatched bases: 5. The CDR3 nucleotides read TGTGCCATCAGTCCGGGACTAGCGGGGCGGAATGAGCAGTTCTTC. The encoded protein is CAISPGLAGRNEQFF.

The rearrangement uses TRBV21-1 and TRBJ1-2. TRBV21-1 is designated a pseudogene. The CDR3 consists of 13 residues. The CDR3 DNA reads as TGTGCCAGCAGAAGGGAGTTCGGCTATGGCTACACCTTC. Encoded protein: CASRREFGYGYTF.

This chain uses TRBV1 with TRBJ1-5; the DNA was not used to check the table's D call, TRBD1. TRBV1 has pseudogene status. This CDR3 comprises 21 residues. This chain's CDR3 is CTSSRQVALDTKPKRGQPQHF. The CDR3 DNA reads TGCACCAGCAGCCGACAGGTCGCACTTGATACGAAACCGAAGAGGGGCCAGCCCCAGCATTTT.

The chain links TRBV6-4 to TRBJ2-1; 9 bases are shared with TRBD2. The CDR3 contains 12 residues. Trimming removed 4 bases from V and 9 bases from J; junction bases left unmatched: 1. The germline V gene encodes CDR1 MRHNA and CDR2 SNTAGT. The CDR3 loop reads CASSASGVEQFF. CDR3 coding DNA: TGTGCCAGCAGTGCTAGCGGGGTTGAGCAGTTCTTC.

The chain has TRBV28 and TRBJ2-7; 10 positions agree with TRBD2. The CDR3 has 18 amino acids. Per the germline V gene, CDR1 is MDHEN and CDR2 is SYDVKM. V shed 7 bases and J 5 bases; nucleotides not matched to a gene: 20. The CDR3 spells CASTSSQTGLTSGHEQYF. The CDR3 DNA is TGTGCCAGCACCTCCTCCCAGACAGGACTGACTAGCGGGCACGAGCAGTACTTC.

Only a few counts were recorded for this clone. This sequence joins TRBV5-1 and TRBJ2-5; D call uncertain. Between the trimmed V and J ends, which lost 0 bases and 0 bases, there was a span of 15 bases. The CDR3 spans 17 residues. CDR1 and CDR2 (germline): SGHRS, YFSETQ. The CDR3 here is CASSLGWVERHQETQYF. CDR3 sequence (DNA): TGCGCCAGCAGCTTGGGTTGGGTGGAGAGACACCAAGAGACCCAGTACTTC.

This chain connects TRBV6-1 to TRBJ1-4; 7 nucleotides match TRBD1. V lost 6 bases, J lost 6 bases, and 10 bases stayed unmatched. Germline V gene sequence: CDR1 MNHNS, CDR2 SASEGT. The CDR3 has 15 amino acids. The CDR3 nucleotides read TGTGCCAGCAGGGATCGACAGGGATCAGATGAAAAACTGTTTTTT. Encoded protein: CASRDRQGSDEKLFF.

This chain uses TRBV5-1 with TRBJ1-5; 12 nucleotides line up with TRBD1. The CDR3 is 16 residues long. Per germline, CDR1 SGHRS and CDR2 YFSETQ. J was trimmed by 6 bases and V by 4 bases; bases with no gene match: 8. The CDR3 here is CASSGGTGGAGQPQHF. CDR3 nucleotide sequence: TGCGCCAGCAGCGGGGGGACAGGGGGCGCGGGTCAGCCCCAGCATTTT.

The chain uses TRBV2 and TRBJ2-1; D is possibly TRBD2 (6 bases). The CDR3 contains 16 residues. Germline CDR1 SNHLY, CDR2 FYNNEI. Trimming shortened V by 2 bases and J by 0 bases, and 11 bases separated the two germline ends. CDR3 coding DNA: TGTGCCAGCAGTGAATATGACGGGAGCTCCTACAATGAGCAGTTCTTC. The encoded protein is CASSEYDGSSYNEQFF.

This clone has a single count. The chain couples TRBV18 to TRBJ2-1, with TRBD1 as a possible D gene (5 bases). The CDR3 length is 17 residues. V lost 3 bases to trimming and J lost 1 base, with 16 bases between them. Germline V CDR1 and CDR2: KGHSH, LQKENI. The CDR3 reads CASSPYTGLGSYNEQFF. CDR3 in DNA: TGTGCCAGCTCACCCTATACAGGCCTGGGGTCCTACAATGAGCAGTTCTTC.

J is TRBJ1-1 and V is TRBV11-2, with 8 bases aligning to TRBD1. There are 14 residues in the CDR3. The trim removed 5 bases at V and 2 bases at J, leaving 4 bases unmatched. The germline gives CDR1 SGHAT, CDR2 FQNNGV. CDR3 coding DNA: TGTGCCAGCAGCCCGACAGGGGCAAACACTGAAGCTTTCTTT. It specifies CASSPTGANTEAFF.

The chain has TRBV7-6 and TRBJ2-1; 7 nucleotides agree with TRBD1. CDR3 size: 15 residues. V lost 5 bases and J lost 4; bases outside the gene matches: 8. Germline CDR1 and CDR2: SGHVS and FNYEAQ. The CDR3 sequence: CASSLRTGRYNEQFF. The DNA of the CDR3 is TGTGCCAGCAGCCTCCGGACAGGCCGTTACAATGAGCAGTTCTTC.

The V and J genes are TRBV6-5 and TRBJ1-3; 8 bases map to TRBD1. V was clipped by 5 bases and J by 4 bases; unmatched bases: 7. In germline, CDR1 is MNHEY, CDR2 SVGAGI. The CDR3 consists of 15 residues. CDR3 in DNA: TGTGCCAGCAGTCTGACAGGGGAGACGGGAAACACCATATATTTT. Its protein product is CASSLTGETGNTIYF.